These 2 T cell receptor beta chains came from one sample sequenced in a study of shared clonotypes between healthy human individuals (TCRdb year 2020). Receptors were amplified or captured by the immunoSEQ multiplex PCR assay. TCRdb stores this immuneACCESS table with in-frame sequences only. Part of the clones is absent; in the studies checked, under half of the shortfall reflects unresolved V genes, and no reason is known for the rest. The sample table contains around 610,000 clones; only one count was recorded for about 96% of them. The ten biggest clones cover roughly 0.1% of the sample. For the CD8 naive samples, CD45RO-negative cells were positively selected for CCR7, yielding a CD45RA+CCR7+ population from which TemRA cells were excluded. Sequencing used naive CD8+ T cells sorted from blood. This sample's cell subset or site label indicates: CD45RA+CCR7+. The receptor set was obtained from a woman in her thirties in good health.

For this clone: Other nucleotide sequences in the sample specify the same CDR3. This rearrangement joins TRBV27 to TRBJ2-7; 12 nucleotides line up with TRBD2. The CDR3 has 15 residues. Germline V lookup: CDR1 MNHEY, CDR2 SMNVEV (reference sequence). Trimming at V came to 2 bases and at J to 2 bases, leaving 1 base not matched to a gene. The CDR3: CASSLLAGGPYEQYF. CDR3 in DNA: TGTGCCAGCAGTTTACTAGCGGGAGGGCCCTACGAGCAGTACTTC.

The chain is built from TRBV6-1 and TRBJ2-1, with D possibly being TRBD2 (5 bases). The CDR3 runs to 17 residues. Trimming cost V 2 bases and J 6 bases, with 20 bases left between them. Germline V gene sequence: CDR1 MNHNS, CDR2 SASEGT. Here the CDR3 DNA reads TGTGCCAGCAGTGAATTCCACGCTAGCATGATCTCCAATGAGCAGTTCTTC. Translating gives CASSEFHASMISNEQFF.